This paragraph reports one TCR beta chain. The data are from a study of blood T cell repertoires in COVID-19. Study background: Acute-phase and convalescent COVID-19 samples originated in the United States, Italy and Spain. The analysed material was cDNA or gDNA that came from T cells, B-cell-depleted T cells, or PBMCs.

The V end was cut by 6 bases, the J end by 11 bases, with 13 bases between. The CDR3 has 11 residues. Original methodology: Reference gene primer amplification in the assay estimated nucleated cell counts. TCRdb's table, derived via immunoSEQ multiplex PCR, lists solely in-frame clones and lacks some. The V and J calls and the clone size are those of that table, but D and trimming were determined from the DNA. The sample consists of over 250,000 clones, roughly nine tenths of them appearing once. This clonotype was obtained from a man aged 50 to 60 with acute or convalescent COVID-19. The chain recombines TRBV12-3 or TRBV12-4 with TRBJ1-1; perhaps TRBD1 as D (6 bases). Sequenced material: peripheral blood. The CDR3 region is CASSGWGRAFF. CDR3 DNA: TGTGCCAGCAGCGGTTGGGGGCGGGCTTTCTTT.